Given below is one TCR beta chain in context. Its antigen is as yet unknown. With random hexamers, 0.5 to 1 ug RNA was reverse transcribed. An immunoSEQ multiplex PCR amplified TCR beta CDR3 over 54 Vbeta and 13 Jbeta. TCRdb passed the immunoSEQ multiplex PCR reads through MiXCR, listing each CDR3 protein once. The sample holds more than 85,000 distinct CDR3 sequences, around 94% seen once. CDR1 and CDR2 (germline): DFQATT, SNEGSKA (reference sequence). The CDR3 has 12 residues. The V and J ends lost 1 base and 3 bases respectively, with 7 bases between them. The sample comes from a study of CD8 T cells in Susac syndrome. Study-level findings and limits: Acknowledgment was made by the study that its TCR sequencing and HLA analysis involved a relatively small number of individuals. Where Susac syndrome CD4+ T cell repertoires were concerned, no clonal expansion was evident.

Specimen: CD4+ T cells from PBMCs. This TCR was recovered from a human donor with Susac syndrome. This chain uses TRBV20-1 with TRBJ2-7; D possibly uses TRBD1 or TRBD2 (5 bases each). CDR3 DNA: TGCAGTGCTAGAGGGGGGAGCTACGAGCAGTACTTC. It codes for CSARGGSYEQYF.